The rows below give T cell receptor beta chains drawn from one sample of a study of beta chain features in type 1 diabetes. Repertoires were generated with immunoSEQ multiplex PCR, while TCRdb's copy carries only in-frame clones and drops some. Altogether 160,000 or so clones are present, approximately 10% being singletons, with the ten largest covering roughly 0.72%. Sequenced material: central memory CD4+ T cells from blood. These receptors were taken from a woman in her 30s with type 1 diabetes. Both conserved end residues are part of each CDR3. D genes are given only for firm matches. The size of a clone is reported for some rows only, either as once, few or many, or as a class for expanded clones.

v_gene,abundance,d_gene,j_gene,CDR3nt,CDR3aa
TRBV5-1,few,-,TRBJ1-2,TGCGCCAGCAGCGCGGGGGCCAGGGGTTATGGCTACACCTTC,CASSAGARGYGYTF
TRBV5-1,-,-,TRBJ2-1,TGCGCCAGCAGCTACTCGGGGGAGCCCAATGAGCAGTTCTTC,CASSYSGEPNEQFF
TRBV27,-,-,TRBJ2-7,TGTGCCAGCAGTTCCCAGGGCTCTCCCTCCTACGAGCAGTACTTC,CASSSQGSPSYEQYF
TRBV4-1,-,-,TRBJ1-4,TGCGCCAGCAGCCAAGTGACAGATGTTTCGGAAAAACTGTTTTTT,CASSQVTDVSEKLFF
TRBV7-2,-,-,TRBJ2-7,TGTGCCAGCAGCTTAGCTGGGGGGGCGGATATCTACGAGCAGTACTTC,CASSLAGGADIYEQYF
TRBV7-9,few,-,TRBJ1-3,TGTGCCAGCAGCAGACACGACTCTGGAAACACCATATATTTT,CASSRHDSGNTIYF
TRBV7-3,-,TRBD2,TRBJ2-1,TGTGCCAGCAGCTTAGGACCTGGGGGGGACAATGAGCAGTTCTTC,CASSLGPGGDNEQFF
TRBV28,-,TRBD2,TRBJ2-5,TGTGCCAGCAGTTTATGGTCGGGAGGAGAGACCCAGTACTTC,CASSLWSGGETQYF
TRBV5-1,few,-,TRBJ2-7,TGCGCCAGCAGCTGGCCGGGGGACGAGCAGTACTTC,CASSWPGDEQYF
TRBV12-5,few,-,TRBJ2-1,TGTGCTAGTGGTTTGGTACGCGACTCAACGACCTTTCAGTTCTTC,CASGLVRDSTTFQFF
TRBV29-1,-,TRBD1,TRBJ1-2,TGCAGCGTTGAAGCCGCAGGGGGGAGAGACTACACCTTC,CSVEAAGGRDYTF
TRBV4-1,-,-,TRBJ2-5,TGCGCCAGCAGGCCTACAGCTTACCAAGAGACCCAGTACTTC,CASRPTAYQETQYF
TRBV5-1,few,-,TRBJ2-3,TGCGCCAGCATCGGGGGAGGAGATACGCAGTATTTT,CASIGGGDTQYF
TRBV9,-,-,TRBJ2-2,TGTGCCAGCACTAGGGGGTCGGGCACCGGGGAGCTGTTTTTT,CASTRGSGTGELFF
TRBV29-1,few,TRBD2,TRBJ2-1,TGCAGCGTTGTAACTAGCGGCACCCGAGGGGTCTTC,CSVVTSGTRGVF
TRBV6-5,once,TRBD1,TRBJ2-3,TGTGCCAGCAGTTACTCGGGACAGGCTTCTTGGGATACGCAGTATTTT,CASSYSGQASWDTQYF
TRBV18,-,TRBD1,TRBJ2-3,TGTGCCAGCTCAACCAGACAGGGGAATACAGATACGCAGTATTTT,CASSTRQGNTDTQYF
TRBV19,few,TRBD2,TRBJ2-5,TGTGCCAGTAGCCGGACTAGCGTGGCAGAGACCCAGTACTTC,CASSRTSVAETQYF
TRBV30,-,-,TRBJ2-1,TGTGCCTGGAGTGTGTTAGCGTCCTACAATGAGCAGTTCTTC,CAWSVLASYNEQFF
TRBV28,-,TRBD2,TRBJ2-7,TGTGCCAGCAGTCGGACTAGCGGGCCGGGGGAGCAGTACTTC,CASSRTSGPGEQYF
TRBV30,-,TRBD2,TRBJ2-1,TGTGCCTGGACCAGAGGCTCTAGCGGGAGTGGGGACAATGAGCAGTTCTTC,CAWTRGSSGSGDNEQFF
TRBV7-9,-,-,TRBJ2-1,TGTGCCAGCAGGCCGAGGGGGGCGGGAGAGGTTGAGCAGTTCTTC,CASRPRGAGEVEQFF
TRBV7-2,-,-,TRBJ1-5,TGTGCCAGCAGCTTCCGGGCGGGGGGCGACCAGCCCCAGCATTTT,CASSFRAGGDQPQHF
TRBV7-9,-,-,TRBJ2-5,TGTGCCAGCAGCTTCACTAGTCTCGAGACCCAGTACTTC,CASSFTSLETQYF
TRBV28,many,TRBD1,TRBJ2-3,TGTGCCAGCAGGAGCCAGGGGGCAGATACGCAGTATTTT,CASRSQGADTQYF
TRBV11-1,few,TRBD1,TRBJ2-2,TGTGCCAGCAGCCCTATTACCCCGGGACAGGGGGGGACCGGGGAGCTGTTTTTT,CASSPITPGQGGTGELFF
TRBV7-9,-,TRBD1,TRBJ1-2,TGTGCCAGCAGCCCCGAGGGACAGGGCAGAGGCTACACCTTC,CASSPEGQGRGYTF
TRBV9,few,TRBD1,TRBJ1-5,TGTGCCAGCAGCGGGGGACAGGGCGGGGAGCCCCAGCATTTT,CASSGGQGGEPQHF
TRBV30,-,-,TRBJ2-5,TGTGCCTGGAGTCCGCGGGAGACCCAGTACTTC,CAWSPRETQYF
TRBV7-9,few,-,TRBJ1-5,TGTGCCAGCAGCTCCACAGGAAATCAGCCCCAGCATTTT,CASSSTGNQPQHF
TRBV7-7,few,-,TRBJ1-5,TGTGCTAGCAGCTTAGTTAGAGGGCTTCAGCCCCAGCATTTT,CASSLVRGLQPQHF
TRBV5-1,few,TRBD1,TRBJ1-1,TGCGCCAGCAGCCGACAGGGTCAGGCCACTGAAGCTTTCTTT,CASSRQGQATEAFF
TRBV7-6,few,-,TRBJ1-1,TGTGCCAGCAGCTTAGTGGCGGGGCTGGACACTGAAGCTTTCTTT,CASSLVAGLDTEAFF
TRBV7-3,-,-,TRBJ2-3,TGTGCCAGCAGCCTTACTTCGATTGTTACAGATACGCAGTATTTT,CASSLTSIVTDTQYF
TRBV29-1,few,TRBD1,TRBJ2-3,TGCAGCGTGAGGACAGGGGGGACCACAGATACGCAGTATTTT,CSVRTGGTTDTQYF
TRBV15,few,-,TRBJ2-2,TGTGCCACCAGCAGAGATTCCCTGACCGGGGAGCTGTTTTTT,CATSRDSLTGELFF
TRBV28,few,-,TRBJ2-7,TGTGCCAGCATACCAGTACCGACCGACAGCTCCTACGAGCAGTACTTC,CASIPVPTDSSYEQYF
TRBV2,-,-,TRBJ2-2,TGTGCCAGCAGTTTACGGGGGGCGGAGCTGTTTTTT,CASSLRGAELFF
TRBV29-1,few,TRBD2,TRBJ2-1,TGCAGCGTTGAATTTGGTACGGGAGGGGCCTACAATGAGCAGTTCTTC,CSVEFGTGGAYNEQFF
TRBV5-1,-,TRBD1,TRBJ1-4,TGCGCCAGCAGCTCACAGGGGGCGGCTAATGAAAAACTGTTTTTT,CASSSQGAANEKLFF
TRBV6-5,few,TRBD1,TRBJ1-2,TGTGCCAGCAGTGGGCCGGGACAGGGGCGGGGCTACACCTTC,CASSGPGQGRGYTF
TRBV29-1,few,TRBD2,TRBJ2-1,TGCAGCGTTGAGATAGCGGGAGTGGGGCACGACAATGAGCAGTTCTTC,CSVEIAGVGHDNEQFF
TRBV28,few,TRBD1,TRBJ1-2,TGTGCCAGCAGTTTACAGGGGGCCTATGGCTACACCTTC,CASSLQGAYGYTF